These T cell receptor beta chains were read from a single sample in a study of blood T cell repertoires in COVID-19. The repertoire was sequenced with immunoSEQ multiplex PCR; TCRdb's copy has only in-frame clones and lacks some. The table lists about 300,000 clones, roughly 89% of them singletons. The sample consisted of peripheral blood. Every receptor here comes from a woman in her thirties with COVID-19, enrolled during active disease. Each CDR3 is given with its conserved first and last residue. The D gene is left open where the match is weak. Clone size is not always given. Where it is, it says once, few, many or a class for expanded clones.

D	V	size	J	DNA	CDR3
NA	TRBV5-1	NA	TRBJ2-7	TGCGCCAGCAGCTTGGGGGGTAAGGAGGACGAGCAGTACTTC	CASSLGGKEDEQYF
TRBD1	TRBV7-9	NA	TRBJ1-2	TGTGCCAGCACCGATTCTGCGGGACAGGCTAACTATGGCTACACCTTC	CASTDSAGQANYGYTF
TRBD1	TRBV5-5	NA	TRBJ1-1	TGTGCCAGCAGCACGGGACAGGGAAGATCTGTGAACACTGAAGCTTTCTTT	CASSTGQGRSVNTEAFF
NA	TRBV3-1/TRBV3-2	NA	TRBJ1-1	TGTGCCAGCAGTTTCCATAGAGGGGAAGCTTTCTTT	CASSFHRGEAFF
TRBD1	TRBV19	NA	TRBJ2-2	TGTGCCAGTAGTATACTCGGGACAGCAAACACCGGGGAGCTGTTTTTT	CASSILGTANTGELFF
NA	TRBV7-3	NA	TRBJ2-4	TGTGCCAGCAGCTTGATGACCCGGGACTCCCGCCAAAAAAACATTCAGTACTTC	CASSLMTRDSRQKNIQYF
NA	TRBV6-6	NA	TRBJ2-2	TGTGCCAGCAGCTACACCTTGGGAGGGGGCACCGGGGAGCTGTTTTTT	CASSYTLGGGTGELFF
TRBD1	TRBV24-1	NA	TRBJ1-5	TGTGCCACCAGTGACCCGAAGCGCGGGACAGTCGATGAGCCCCAGCATTTT	CATSDPKRGTVDEPQHF
TRBD1	TRBV28	NA	TRBJ2-5	TGTGCCAGCAGTACAACAGGGGGCAGGGCCCGGACCCAGTACTTC	CASSTTGGRARTQYF
NA	TRBV12-3/TRBV12-4	NA	TRBJ1-1	TGTGCCAGCAGTTACGCCATAGACACTGAAGCTTTCTTT	CASSYAIDTEAFF
TRBD1	TRBV2	few	TRBJ1-3	TGTGCCAGCAGAGGACAGGGGGGAAGGGGAAACACCATATATTTT	CASRGQGGRGNTIYF
TRBD1	TRBV10-2	NA	TRBJ1-1	TGCGCCAGCAGTGCCCCAGGGACAGGGTTTAACACTGAAGCTTTCTTT	CASSAPGTGFNTEAFF
TRBD1	TRBV28	NA	TRBJ1-6	TGTGCCAGTAAAGGACAGGCGAATTCACCCCTCCACTTT	CASKGQANSPLHF
TRBD1	TRBV3-1/TRBV3-2	NA	TRBJ1-2	TGTGCCAGCAGCGACCGGGACAGGGGCTGGGATAGTTATGGCTACACCTTC	CASSDRDRGWDSYGYTF
NA	TRBV20-1	NA	TRBJ1-1	TGCAGTGCTAGTAGACAGCCGAACACTGAAGCTTTCTTT	CSASRQPNTEAFF
TRBD2	TRBV18	NA	TRBJ2-7	TGTGCCAGCTCAGCAGGGAGGGACGAGCAGTACTTC	CASSAGRDEQYF
NA	TRBV5-1	NA	TRBJ2-2	TGCGCCAGCAGCTTGTTACTAGCTAACGGGGAGCTGTTTTTT	CASSLLLANGELFF
TRBD1	TRBV10-3	once	TRBJ1-1	TGTGCCATCAGTGACCAACAGGGGGGATACACTGAAGCTTTCTTT	CAISDQQGGYTEAFF
TRBD1	TRBV10-2	NA	TRBJ1-1	TGCGCCAGCAGCCGCTTAACAGGGGACACTGAAGCTTTCTTT	CASSRLTGDTEAFF
TRBD1	TRBV19	NA	TRBJ1-1	TGTGCCAGTAGTACCCCGGGACAGGCGGAGGGCACTGAAGCTTTCTTT	CASSTPGQAEGTEAFF
TRBD1	TRBV5-6	NA	TRBJ1-3	TGTGCCAGCAGCTACAGGGGCCCCTCTGGAAACACCATATATTTT	CASSYRGPSGNTIYF
NA	TRBV7-8	once	TRBJ1-2	TGTGCCAGCAGCCCGACGCAAGGGGGTATTGGTACTAACTATGGCTACACCTTC	CASSPTQGGIGTNYGYTF
NA	TRBV29-1	NA	TRBJ1-2	TGCAGCGTTGTGGCAGGGGACGGCTACACCTTC	CSVVAGDGYTF
NA	TRBV6-5	NA	TRBJ1-1	TGTGCCAGCAGTTTTTCCCTGCAGGGTGATACTGAAGCTTTCTTT	CASSFSLQGDTEAFF
NA	TRBV6-5	NA	TRBJ1-2	TGTGCCAGCAGCCCACTTCCGGGTACAGGATATGGCTACACCTTC	CASSPLPGTGYGYTF
TRBD2	TRBV6-5	NA	TRBJ2-5	TGTGCCAGCAGTTACACGGGGGGACTTCAAGAGACCCAGTACTTC	CASSYTGGLQETQYF
TRBD1	TRBV29-1	NA	TRBJ1-2	TGCAGCGTAGGGACAGGAACCTATGGCTACACCTTC	CSVGTGTYGYTF
NA	TRBV30	once	TRBJ1-3	TGTGCCTGGTCGACAGGCTCTGGAAACACCATATATTTT	CAWSTGSGNTIYF
NA	TRBV6-6	NA	TRBJ1-2	TGTGCCAGCAGTCCATACTACCCCCGACAGGACCTCTATGGCTACACCTTC	CASSPYYPRQDLYGYTF
TRBD1	TRBV6-5	once	TRBJ1-1	TGTGCCAGCAGTTACGGGACAGGGGATGAAGCTTTCTTT	CASSYGTGDEAFF
NA	TRBV12-3/TRBV12-4	NA	TRBJ1-2	TGTGCCATATCTACCCCGAATGGCTACACCTTC	CAISTPNGYTF
NA	TRBV28	few	TRBJ1-6	TGTGCCAGCAGTTTATCAATGAGGTCGGATTCACCCCTCCACTTT	CASSLSMRSDSPLHF
NA	TRBV7-2	NA	TRBJ1-4	TGTGCCAGCAGCTTAAGCCGCCAAGGGGCGCGGGAGCAGCTGTTTTTT	CASSLSRQGAREQLFF
NA	TRBV5-4	few	TRBJ2-7	TGTGCCAGCAGCCCTACCATGGCAGGGACCTACGAGCAGTACTTC	CASSPTMAGTYEQYF
NA	TRBV6-5	NA	TRBJ1-2	TGTGCCAGCAGGCCCGGTCAGGACTATGGCTACACCTTC	CASRPGQDYGYTF
NA	TRBV12-3/TRBV12-4	NA	TRBJ1-5	TGTGCCAGCAGTTTTGGGGGGGTGCAGCCCCAGCATTTT	CASSFGGVQPQHF
NA	TRBV29-1	NA	TRBJ1-2	TGCAGCGTTGAAGATCACGGCAGGACTACTTATGGCTACACCTTC	CSVEDHGRTTYGYTF
NA	TRBV29-1	NA	TRBJ1-1	TGCAGCGCTTGCCTCTCCCTACCAACGTCGGCTTTCTTT	CSACLSLPTSAFF
TRBD1	TRBV7-9	few	TRBJ2-2	TGTGCCAGCAGCTCGCCAGACAGGGGACTGAACACCGGGGAGCTGTTTTTT	CASSSPDRGLNTGELFF
TRBD1	TRBV2	NA	TRBJ1-1	TGTGCCAGCAGTGATCCTCGGACAGGGTCGGGAGCCACTGAAGCTTTCTTT	CASSDPRTGSGATEAFF
TRBD2	TRBV5-1	NA	TRBJ2-1	TGCGCCAGCAGCTGGGGGGGGTCCCCCAACAATGAGCAGTTCTTC	CASSWGGSPNNEQFF
NA	TRBV10-2	few	TRBJ1-5	TGCGCCAGCAGCCCACAGGGCAATCAGCCCCAGCATTTT	CASSPQGNQPQHF
TRBD1	TRBV7-9	NA	TRBJ1-2	TGTGCCAGCAGCTTCCAACAGGGGGCCTATGGCTACACCTTC	CASSFQQGAYGYTF
NA	TRBV7-9	NA	TRBJ1-6	TGTGCCAGCAGTCTAATGGGACAAATAAATTCACCCCTCCACTTT	CASSLMGQINSPLHF
TRBD1	TRBV28	NA	TRBJ1-4	TGTGCCAGCAGGGACAGGAGGCTGGGTGAAAAACTGTTTTTT	CASRDRRLGEKLFF
TRBD1	TRBV7-2	NA	TRBJ2-7	TGTGCCAGCAGCCCCCCGAGGGGGACAGGTCCCTGGGAGCAGTACTTC	CASSPPRGTGPWEQYF
TRBD1	TRBV5-1	few	TRBJ2-5	TGCGCCAGCAGCTCCGGACAGGGTAGGGAGACCCAGTACTTC	CASSSGQGRETQYF
TRBD1	TRBV18	few	TRBJ1-1	TGTGCCAGCTCACCAGGGACAGGGAACACTGAAGCTTTCTTT	CASSPGTGNTEAFF
NA	TRBV5-1	NA	TRBJ1-2	TGCGCCAGCAGGGTACAGCCCACTAACTATGGCTACACCTTC	CASRVQPTNYGYTF
NA	TRBV29-1	NA	TRBJ1-2	TGCAGCGTTGGTGGGGGGGCGCCTGGCTACACCTTC	CSVGGGAPGYTF
NA	TRBV7-2	NA	TRBJ1-5	TGTGCCAGCAGCTTATCGTTCGGGCAGCCCCAGCATTTT	CASSLSFGQPQHF
TRBD1	TRBV7-8	NA	TRBJ1-3	TGTGCCAGCAGCTTAACAGGGGCCCCCTCTGGAAACACCATATATTTT	CASSLTGAPSGNTIYF
NA	TRBV12-3/TRBV12-4	NA	TRBJ2-7	TGTGCCAGCAGTTACGGACTACTCTACGAGCAGTACTTC	CASSYGLLYEQYF
TRBD1	TRBV5-1	NA	TRBJ1-6	TGCGCCAGCAGCGGACGGCGGACAGGGGATAATTCACCCCTCCACTTT	CASSGRRTGDNSPLHF
TRBD1	TRBV27	NA	TRBJ1-5	TGTGCCAGCAGACCCCGGGACAGGGTGTATCAGCCCCAGCATTTT	CASRPRDRVYQPQHF
NA	TRBV7-6	NA	TRBJ1-4	TGTGCCAGCAGCTTATTAGGGGGGGCTAATGAAAAACTGTTTTTT	CASSLLGGANEKLFF
NA	TRBV2	NA	TRBJ1-5	TGTGCCAGCAGTAGCATACCGGGACTGAGGACATTGAGCAATCAGCCCCAGCATTTT	CASSSIPGLRTLSNQPQHF